These 5 T cell receptor beta chains originate from one sample sequenced in a study of neurological immune-mediated disorders. MiXCR, run by TCRdb on the 5' RACE reads, gives a single entry per CDR3 protein. In the table there are under 30,000 distinct CDR3 sequences, around 15% of which are singletons. The sample comprised PBMCs. The origin of the receptors is a woman in her thirties or forties with HTLV-1-associated myelopathy (HAM/TSP).

The sample holds many counts of this clonotype. V gene TRBV10-3 combines with J gene TRBJ2-3; 9 bases align to TRBD1. Germline CDR1 reads ENHRY; CDR2 reads SYGVKD. The CDR3 has 15 residues. The J segment lost 3 bases and the V segment lost 4 bases, leaving 5 bases of the junction unmatched. In nucleotides, the CDR3 is TGTGCCATCAGTGGCGGACAGGGGCTAACAGATACGCAGTATTTT. Translated, it gives CAISGGQGLTDTQYF.

The table lists this clonotype with many counts. The chain links TRBV20-1 to TRBJ2-1; 10 bases map to TRBD2. CDR3 length: 15 residues. V dropped 5 bases and J dropped 0; count of bases not matched to a gene: 4. The germline gives CDR1 DFQATT, CDR2 SNEGSKA (reference sequence). CDR3 DNA: TGCAGTGCTGGTCTAGCGGGGGCCTCCTACAATGAGCAGTTCTTC. This encodes CSAGLAGASYNEQFF.

There are many counts of this clonotype. The chain combines TRBV24-1 with TRBJ2-5; D gene ambiguous. Trimming removed 5 bases from V and 1 base from J, with 7 bases in between. Germline CDR1 reads KGHDR; CDR2 reads SFDVKD. The CDR3 contains 13 residues. The CDR3 DNA sequence: TGTGCCACCAGTGCGGGCTTCCAAGAGACCCAGTACTTC. Its translation is CATSAGFQETQYF.

This clonotype was seen ten or more times. The chain employs TRBV5-1 and TRBJ2-2; 7 bases match TRBD1. J gave up 10 bases and V 4 bases, and 10 bases lay outside the gene matches. The CDR3 loop spans 14 amino acids. CDR1 and CDR2 (germline): SGHRS, YFSETQ. This CDR3 is CASSPRQGKEELFF. CDR3 DNA: TGCGCCAGCAGCCCCCGACAGGGCAAGGAGGAGCTGTTTTTT.

This clonotype has a count of ten or more. The chain is built from TRBV20-1 and TRBJ2-5; maybe TRBD2 (6 bases). The germline V and J ends were trimmed by 2 bases and 3 bases, with 7 bases remaining between them. CDR3 length equals 12 residues. CDR1 DFQATT and CDR2 SNEGSKA come from the germline V gene (reference sequence). The chain's CDR3 is CSARRGEETQYF. The CDR3 DNA sequence: TGCAGTGCTAGACGCGGGGAAGAGACCCAGTACTTC.